This TCR beta chain was observed in a study of long-term antiretroviral therapy in people with HIV. The V and J ends lost 1 base and 1 base respectively, with 14 bases between them. CDR3 size: 17 residues. The germline gives CDR1 SGHTA, CDR2 FQGNSA. Survey level was the resolution at which the v3.0 immunoSEQ assay ran. Produced via immunoSEQ multiplex PCR; TCRdb's table is partial and in-frame only. This sample yields over 15,000 clones, of which roughly 80% are seen a single time; about 15% belongs to the top ten. This material consisted of unsorted PBMCs, taken less than 2.2 years before starting antiretroviral therapy. The receptor's source is a man under 40 with HIV. The chain has TRBV7-2 and TRBJ2-4; D may be TRBD1 or TRBD2 (5 bases each). The CDR3 sequence is CASSLDEGPSAKNIQYF. The DNA of the CDR3 is TGTGCCAGCAGCTTAGATGAGGGGCCATCCGCCAAAAACATTCAGTACTTC.